The 26 T cell receptor beta chains given below trace back to one sample, sequenced in a study of T cell responses to AZD1222 COVID-19 vaccine. The assay was immunoSEQ multiplex PCR, and TCRdb's table has in-frame clones only and misses some. This table has some 150,000 clones, over 90% appearing once. The sequencing here drew on peripheral blood, taken on day 0 of AZD1222 vaccination. These TCRs come from an adult in good health.

The chain couples TRBV7-2 to TRBJ2-3; tentatively, D is TRBD1 or TRBD2 (5 bases each). CDR3 length: 18 amino acids. The V end lost 4 bases, the J end lost 4 bases, and 24 bases lay between the germline ends. The germline CDR1 and CDR2 sequences are SGHTA and FQGNSA. Here the CDR3 reads CASSSIFSGPGFADTQYF. CDR3 sequence (DNA): TGTGCCAGCAGCTCCATCTTCTCAGGGCCGGGATTTGCAGATACGCAGTATTTT.

V gene TRBV9 combines with J gene TRBJ1-1; maybe TRBD1 (5 bases). CDR1 and CDR2 (germline): SGDLS, YYNGEE. V was trimmed by 4 bases and J by 1 base, leaving 20 bases between them. The CDR3 has 17 amino acids. For the CDR3, the DNA is TGTGCCAGCAGCCACTCGAGGGAGGACAAAGGGAACACTGAAGCTTTCTTT. Amino acid sequence: CASSHSREDKGNTEAFF.

The rearrangement links TRBV10-3 to TRBJ2-2; 8 bases fit TRBD1. With 6 bases clipped from V and 1 base from J, the junction kept 4 bases outside the gene matches. The CDR3 is 15 amino acids. Germline lookup yields CDR1 ENHRY and CDR2 SYGVKD. The CDR3 region has the DNA TGTGCCATCAGGGCTACAGGGGGGAACACCGGGGAGCTGTTTTTT. It translates to CAIRATGGNTGELFF.

The chain's CDR3 is CASSQEGTVREKLFF. The CDR3 bases are TGCGCCAGCAGCCAAGAAGGGACAGTTAGGGAAAAACTGTTTTTT. The chain joins TRBV4-3 to TRBJ1-4; TRBD1 agrees at 7 bases. With 0 bases clipped from V and 8 bases from J, the junction kept 6 bases outside the gene matches. Germline CDR1 and CDR2: LGHNA and YSLEER. The CDR3 loop spans 15 amino acids.

This clone was detected once. The CDR3 sequence: CASSLKQGAEAFF. Here the CDR3 DNA reads TGTGCCAGCAGCTTAAAACAGGGGGCTGAAGCTTTCTTT. The chain recombines TRBV7-3 with TRBJ1-1; TRBD1 matches 8 bases. V was clipped by 1 base and J by 6 bases; unmatched bases: 1. From germline, CDR1 is SGHTA and CDR2 FQGTGA. This CDR3 contains 13 residues.

The chain carries TRBV28 and TRBJ1-5, with 7 bases aligning to TRBD1. With V trimmed by 9 bases and J by 1 base, 9 bases remained unmatched. From germline, CDR1 is MDHEN and CDR2 SYDVKM. This CDR3 has 15 residues. The CDR3 loop reads CASTSETGSNQPQHF. The CDR3 DNA reads as TGTGCCAGTACATCGGAGACAGGGAGCAATCAGCCCCAGCATTTT.

The chain has TRBV19 and TRBJ1-5; 10 nucleotides align to TRBD1. CDR1 is LNHDA and CDR2 is SQIVND in the germline V gene (reference sequence). CDR3 length equals 15 residues. Unmatched junction bases numbered 7, after V lost 10 bases and J lost 1 base. Written as DNA, the CDR3 is TGTGCCACCTCGACAGGGGGCGGAAGCAATCAGCCCCAGCATTTT. This encodes CATSTGGGSNQPQHF.

The chain uses TRBV7-9 and TRBJ1-6; 8 bases agree with TRBD1. Germline V gene sequence: CDR1 SEHNR, CDR2 FQNEAQ (reference sequence). CDR3 length: 14 amino acids. Trimming cost V 5 bases and J 9 bases; bases outside gene matches: 6. The CDR3 loop reads CASSRGQGGSPLHF. The CDR3, as DNA: TGTGCCAGCAGCCGAGGACAGGGTGGTTCACCCCTCCACTTT.

The genes are TRBV28 and TRBJ1-5, with 9 bases matching TRBD1. Germline CDR1 MDHEN, CDR2 SYDVKM. This CDR3 has 14 residues. V shed 2 bases, J shed 4 bases, and the junction held 0 bases outside the gene matches. CDR3 loop: CASSLGTGNQPQHF. DNA for the CDR3: TGTGCCAGCAGTTTAGGGACAGGGAATCAGCCCCAGCATTTT.

The chain uses TRBV7-7 and TRBJ2-2; 7 positions match TRBD2. The CDR3 spans 15 residues. From germline, CDR1 is SSHAT and CDR2 FNYEAQ (reference sequence). The ends lost 2 bases at V and 5 bases at J; junction bases unmatched: 5. CDR3 loop: CASSLFGGNTGELFF. The CDR3 DNA is TGTGCCAGCAGCTTATTCGGGGGGAATACCGGGGAGCTGTTTTTT. Full variable domain (remainder filled in from reference TRBV7-7 and TRBJ2-2): GAGVSQSPRYKVTKRGQDVTLRCDPISSHATLYWYQQALGQGPEFLTYFNYEAQPDKSGLPSDRFSAERPEGSISTLTIQRTEQRDSAMYRCASSLFGGNTGELFFGEGSRLTVL.

The chain is built from TRBV25-1 and TRBJ1-2, with 9 positions matching TRBD1. Trimming removed 1 base from V and 0 bases from J; junction bases left unmatched: 9. This CDR3 has 18 residues. The germline gives CDR1 MGHDK, CDR2 SYGVNS. The CDR3 here is CASSELGQGLMANYGYTF. The CDR3 DNA reads as TGTGCCAGCAGTGAATTGGGACAGGGCCTAATGGCTAACTATGGCTACACCTTC.

This sequence joins TRBV5-8 and TRBJ1-2; D remains ambiguous. The CDR3 extends over 14 amino acids. The germline V gene has CDR1 SGHTS and CDR2 YDEGEE. Deletions cut 4 bases from V and 8 bases from J, with 18 bases between. The CDR3 reads CASSRTGQDRGYTF. The CDR3 DNA reads as TGTGCCAGCAGCAGGACTGGGCAGGATCGCGGCTACACCTTC.

This chain connects TRBV19 to TRBJ2-7, with D unresolved. This CDR3 spans 15 amino acids. Germline-derived CDR1 and CDR2 are LNHDA and SQIVND (reference sequence). Trimming stripped 3 bases from V and 3 bases from J, with 15 bases between. The CDR3 is CASSIKMAVGYEQYF. The CDR3 DNA sequence: TGTGCCAGTAGTATTAAAATGGCAGTTGGCTACGAGCAGTACTTC.

This clone was observed once. The J gene is TRBJ1-2, the V gene TRBV11-2, with 7 bases aligning to TRBD1. V lost 1 base, J lost 4 bases, and 12 bases stayed unmatched. The CDR3 totals 17 residues. Germline CDR1 reads SGHAT; CDR2 reads FQNNGV. CDR3 in amino acids: CASSLGFPHRGGYGYTF. Here the CDR3 DNA reads TGTGCCAGCAGCTTAGGGTTCCCGCACAGGGGAGGCTATGGCTACACCTTC.

The gene calls are TRBV5-6 and TRBJ2-1; 14 bases are a match to TRBD2. Germline V lookup: CDR1 SGHDT, CDR2 YYEEEE. CDR3 size: 15 residues. With 0 bases clipped from V and 8 bases from J, the junction kept 1 base outside the gene matches. The CDR3 sequence is CASSLGLAGGYEQFF. Here the CDR3 DNA reads TGTGCCAGCAGCTTGGGACTAGCGGGAGGGTATGAGCAGTTCTTC.

This chain joins TRBV7-2 and TRBJ2-1; no reliable D call. Germline V gene sequence: CDR1 SGHTA, CDR2 FQGNSA. The CDR3 length is 16 residues. Trimming removed 5 bases at V and 3 bases at J, with 17 bases between. CDR3 coding DNA: TGTGCCAGCAGCCCTGGGTCCGGCCAAGGCTACAATGAGCAGTTCTTC. Amino acids: CASSPGSGQGYNEQFF.

The chain couples TRBV5-6 to TRBJ2-2, with a possible D match to TRBD1 (6 bases). This CDR3 is built from 14 residues. V was clipped by 1 base and J by 4 bases, with 8 bases between them. Germline V lookup: CDR1 SGHDT, CDR2 YYEEEE. The CDR3 DNA sequence: TGTGCCAGCAGCTTGCAGGGGAGCACCGGGGAGCTGTTTTTT. This encodes CASSLQGSTGELFF.

The chain joins TRBV9 to TRBJ2-1, with a tentative D call TRBD2 (6 bases). Looked up from germline, CDR1 is SGDLS and CDR2 is YYNGEE. The germline V and J ends were trimmed by 0 bases and 3 bases, with 10 bases remaining between them. The CDR3 consists of 15 residues. The CDR3 bases are TGTGCCAGCAGCGTAGGTGGGACTTACTACAATGAGCAGTTCTTC. Protein sequence: CASSVGGTYYNEQFF.

V gene TRBV5-6 combines with J gene TRBJ1-1; D call uncertain. The germline V gene has CDR1 SGHDT and CDR2 YYEEEE. The CDR3 contains 15 residues. Between the trimmed V and J ends, which lost 2 bases and 1 base, there was a span of 12 bases. The CDR3 coding sequence is TGTGCCAGCAGCTTTGGATGGAATCGGAACACTGAAGCTTTCTTT. Its translation is CASSFGWNRNTEAFF. Combining the CDR3 with reference TRBV5-6 and TRBJ1-1 gives the whole variable domain DAGVTQSPTHLIKTRGQQVTLRCSPKSGHDTVSWYQQALGQGPQFIFQYYEEEERQRGNFPDRFSGHQFPNYSSELNVNALLLGDSALYLCASSFGWNRNTEAFFGQGTRLTVV.

This clone showed up just once. The DNA of the CDR3 is TGTGCCAGCACCTACTCTGGGGCAGGCAACTCTGGAAACACCATATATTTT. Residues: CASTYSGAGNSGNTIYF. J is TRBJ1-3 and V is TRBV6-2 or TRBV6-3; D is possibly TRBD1 (5 bases). Germline V gives CDR1 MNHEY, CDR2 SVGEGT. The CDR3 has 17 amino acids. V was pared by 7 bases and J by 0 bases, with 19 bases between.

This chain uses TRBV28 with TRBJ2-7; D is undetermined. Germline CDR1 reads MDHEN; CDR2 reads SYDVKM. The CDR3 totals 11 residues. V lost 4 bases and J lost 6, with 7 bases in between. CDR3 amino acids: CASSSGFEQYF. The CDR3 region has the DNA TGTGCCAGCAGTTCAGGTTTCGAGCAGTACTTC. Full variable domain (missing parts from reference TRBV28 and TRBJ2-7): DVKVTQSSRYLVKRTGEKVFLECVQDMDHENMFWYRQDPGLGLRLIYFSYDVKMKEKGDIPEGYSVSREKKERFSLILESASTNQTSMYLCASSSGFEQYFGPGTRLTVT.

The chain uses TRBV6-5 and TRBJ2-7, with 9 bases fitting TRBD1. V lost 0 bases to trimming and J lost 3 bases; unmatched junction nucleotides: 6. Germline V gene lookup returns CDR1 MNHEY and CDR2 SVGAGI. The CDR3 loop spans 16 amino acids. CDR3 protein: CASSYSGTGHIYEQYF. The CDR3 DNA follows: TGTGCCAGCAGTTACTCTGGGACAGGGCATATCTACGAGCAGTACTTC.

The chain couples TRBV2 to TRBJ1-2; D may be TRBD1 (6 bases). The CDR3 is made up of 15 amino acids. The germline CDR1 and CDR2 sequences are SNHLY and FYNNEI. The V end lost 0 bases, the J end lost 7 bases, and 15 bases lay between the germline ends. The chain's CDR3 is CASSEAGQGFAGYTF. DNA of the CDR3: TGTGCCAGCAGTGAAGCGGGGCAGGGGTTTGCTGGCTACACCTTC.

This clone was recorded only once. The chain joins TRBV10-3 to TRBJ2-2; D possibly corresponds to TRBD2 (7 bases). Germline CDR1 and CDR2: ENHRY and SYGVKD. This CDR3 has 14 residues. The germline V and J ends were trimmed by 10 bases and 0 bases, with 12 bases remaining between them. The CDR3 DNA follows: TGTGCCACCACAGGGAGGGCGAACACCGGGGAGCTGTTTTTT. Protein: CATTGRANTGELFF.

In its sample, this clone was seen once. The chain combines TRBV19 with TRBJ2-7; 7 positions agree with TRBD2. With 5 bases clipped from V and 2 bases from J, the junction kept 9 bases outside the gene matches. The length of the CDR3 is 15 residues. Germline V CDR1 and CDR2: LNHDA, SQIVND (reference sequence). The CDR3 region is CASSQSSGGTYEQYF. CDR3 in DNA: TGTGCCAGTAGTCAATCTAGCGGAGGAACCTACGAGCAGTACTTC.

The CDR3 sequence: CASSGGAYEQYF. The CDR3 DNA sequence: TGTGCCAGCAGTGGGGGAGCCTACGAGCAGTACTTC. The chain carries TRBV27 and TRBJ2-7; the D call may be TRBD1 or TRBD2 (5 bases each). The CDR3 covers 12 residues. Germline values: CDR1 MNHEY, CDR2 SMNVEV (reference sequence). The germline V and J ends were trimmed by 5 bases and 2 bases, with 7 bases remaining between them.